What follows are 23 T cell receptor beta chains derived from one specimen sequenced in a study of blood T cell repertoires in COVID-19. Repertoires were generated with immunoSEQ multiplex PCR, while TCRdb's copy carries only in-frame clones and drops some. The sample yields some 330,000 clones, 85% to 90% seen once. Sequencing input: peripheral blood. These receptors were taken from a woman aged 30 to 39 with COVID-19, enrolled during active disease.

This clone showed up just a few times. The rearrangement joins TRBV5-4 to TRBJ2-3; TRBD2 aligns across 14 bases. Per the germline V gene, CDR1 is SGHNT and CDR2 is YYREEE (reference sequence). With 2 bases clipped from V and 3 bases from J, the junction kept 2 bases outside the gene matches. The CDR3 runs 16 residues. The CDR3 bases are TGTGCCAGCAGCTTCCGGACTAGCGGGGGGACAGATACGCAGTATTTT. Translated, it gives CASSFRTSGGTDTQYF.

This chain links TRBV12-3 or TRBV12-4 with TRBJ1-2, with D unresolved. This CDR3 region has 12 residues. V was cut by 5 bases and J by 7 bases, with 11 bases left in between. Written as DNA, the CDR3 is TGTGCCAGCAGTGGGCCAATGAGTGGCTACACCTTC. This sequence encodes CASSGPMSGYTF.

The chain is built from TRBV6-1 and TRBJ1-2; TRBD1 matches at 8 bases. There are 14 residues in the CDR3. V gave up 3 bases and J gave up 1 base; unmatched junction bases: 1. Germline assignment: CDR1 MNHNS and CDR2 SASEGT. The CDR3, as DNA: TGTGCCAGCAGTGATGGGACAGGTAACTATGGCTACACCTTC. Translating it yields CASSDGTGNYGYTF.

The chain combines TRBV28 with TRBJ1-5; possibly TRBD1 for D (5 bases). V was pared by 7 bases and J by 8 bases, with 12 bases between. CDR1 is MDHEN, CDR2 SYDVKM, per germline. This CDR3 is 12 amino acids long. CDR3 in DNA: TGTGCCAGCAATCTTCCAGGGAAGCCCCAGCATTTT. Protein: CASNLPGKPQHF.

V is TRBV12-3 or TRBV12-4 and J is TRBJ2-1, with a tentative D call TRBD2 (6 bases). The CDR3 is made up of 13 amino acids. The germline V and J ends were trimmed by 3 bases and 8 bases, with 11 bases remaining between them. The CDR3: CASSLGRWDEQFF. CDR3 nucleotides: TGTGCCAGCAGTTTGGGGAGGTGGGATGAGCAGTTCTTC.

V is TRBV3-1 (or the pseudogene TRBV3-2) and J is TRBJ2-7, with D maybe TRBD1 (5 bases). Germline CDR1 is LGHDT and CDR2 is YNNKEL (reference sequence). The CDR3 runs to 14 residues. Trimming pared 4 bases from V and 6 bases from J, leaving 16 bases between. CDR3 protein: CASSPRGRDFEQYF. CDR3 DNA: TGTGCCAGCAGCCCCCGAGGCAGGGATTTCGAGCAGTACTTC.

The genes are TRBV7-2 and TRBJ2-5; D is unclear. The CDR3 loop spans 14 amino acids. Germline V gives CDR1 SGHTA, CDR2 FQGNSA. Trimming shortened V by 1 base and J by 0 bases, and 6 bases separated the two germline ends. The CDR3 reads CASSLGANQETQYF. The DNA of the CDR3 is TGTGCCAGCAGCTTAGGGGCAAACCAAGAGACCCAGTACTTC. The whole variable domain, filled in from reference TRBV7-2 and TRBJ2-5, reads GAGVSQSPSNKVTEKGKDVELRCDPISGHTALYWYRQSLGQGLEFLIYFQGNSAPDKSGLPSDRFSAERTGGSVSTLTIQRTQQEDSAVYLCASSLGANQETQYFGPGTRLLVL.

The CDR3 DNA reads TGTGCCAGCAGGCAGGGTATCTCTGGGGCCAACGTCCTGACTTTC. As protein: CASRQGISGANVLTF. The V call is TRBV5-4, the J call TRBJ2-6; D is possibly TRBD1 (5 bases). V lost 5 bases and J 0 bases, leaving 9 bases between the germline ends. CDR1 and CDR2 from the germline V gene are SGHNT and YYREEE (reference sequence). This CDR3 is 15 amino acids long.

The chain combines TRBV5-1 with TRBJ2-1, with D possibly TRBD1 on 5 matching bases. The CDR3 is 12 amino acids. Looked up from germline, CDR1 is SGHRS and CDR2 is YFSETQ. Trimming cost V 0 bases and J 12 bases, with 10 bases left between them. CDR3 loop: CASSLGQSGQFF. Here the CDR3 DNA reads TGCGCCAGCAGCTTGGGACAGTCAGGGCAGTTCTTC.

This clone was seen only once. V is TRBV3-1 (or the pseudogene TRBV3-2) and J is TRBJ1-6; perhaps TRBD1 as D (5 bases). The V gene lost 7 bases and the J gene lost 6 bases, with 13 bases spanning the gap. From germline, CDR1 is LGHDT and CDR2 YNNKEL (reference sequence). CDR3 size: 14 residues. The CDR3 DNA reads TGTGCCAGCACCTTTCAGGGAGGTAATTCACCCCTCCACTTT. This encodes CASTFQGGNSPLHF.

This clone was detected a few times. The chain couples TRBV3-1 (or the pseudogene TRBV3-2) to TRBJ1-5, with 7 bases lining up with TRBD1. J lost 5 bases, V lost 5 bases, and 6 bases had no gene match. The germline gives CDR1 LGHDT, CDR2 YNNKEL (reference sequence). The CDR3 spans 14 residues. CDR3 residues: CASSSGTDYQPQHF. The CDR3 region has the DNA TGTGCCAGCAGCTCAGGGACAGATTATCAGCCCCAGCATTTT.

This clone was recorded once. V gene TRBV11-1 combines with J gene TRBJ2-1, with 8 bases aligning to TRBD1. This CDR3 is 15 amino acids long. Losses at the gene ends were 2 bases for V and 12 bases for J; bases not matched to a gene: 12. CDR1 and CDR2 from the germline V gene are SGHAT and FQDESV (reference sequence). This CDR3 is CASSLSRGGTGRQFF. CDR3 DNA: TGTGCCAGCAGCTTATCGCGAGGCGGGACAGGCAGGCAGTTCTTC.

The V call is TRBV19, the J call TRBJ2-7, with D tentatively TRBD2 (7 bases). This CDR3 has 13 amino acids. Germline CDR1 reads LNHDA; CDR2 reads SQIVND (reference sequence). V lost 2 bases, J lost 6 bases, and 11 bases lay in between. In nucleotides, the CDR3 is TGTGCCAGTAGTATAACGGGGGGCGCCGAGCAGTACTTC. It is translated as CASSITGGAEQYF.

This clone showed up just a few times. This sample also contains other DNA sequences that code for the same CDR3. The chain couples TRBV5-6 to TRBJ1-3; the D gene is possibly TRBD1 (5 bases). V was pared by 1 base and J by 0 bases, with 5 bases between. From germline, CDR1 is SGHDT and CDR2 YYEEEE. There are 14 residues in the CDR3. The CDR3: CASSLTGSGNTIYF. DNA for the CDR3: TGTGCCAGCAGCTTGACAGGCTCTGGAAACACCATATATTTT.

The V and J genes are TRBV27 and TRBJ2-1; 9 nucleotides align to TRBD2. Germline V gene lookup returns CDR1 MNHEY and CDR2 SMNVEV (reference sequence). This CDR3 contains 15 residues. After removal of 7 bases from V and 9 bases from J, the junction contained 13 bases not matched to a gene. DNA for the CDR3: TGTGCCAGCACCGTGACCGGCGGGGGGGCCCTTGAGCAGTTCTTC. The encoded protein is CASTVTGGGALEQFF.

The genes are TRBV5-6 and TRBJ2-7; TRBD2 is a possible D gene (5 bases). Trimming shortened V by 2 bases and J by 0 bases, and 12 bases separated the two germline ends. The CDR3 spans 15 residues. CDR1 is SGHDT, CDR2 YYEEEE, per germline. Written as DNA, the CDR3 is TGTGCCAGCAGCTTCTCCGGGGTCTTCTCCTACGAGCAGTACGTC. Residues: CASSFSGVFSYEQYV.

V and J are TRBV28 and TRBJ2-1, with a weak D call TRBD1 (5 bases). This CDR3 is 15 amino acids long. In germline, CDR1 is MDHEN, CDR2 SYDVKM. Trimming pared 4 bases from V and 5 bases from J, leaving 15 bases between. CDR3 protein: CASSSLTGHDNEQFF. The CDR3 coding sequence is TGTGCCAGCAGTTCTCTAACAGGACACGACAATGAGCAGTTCTTC.

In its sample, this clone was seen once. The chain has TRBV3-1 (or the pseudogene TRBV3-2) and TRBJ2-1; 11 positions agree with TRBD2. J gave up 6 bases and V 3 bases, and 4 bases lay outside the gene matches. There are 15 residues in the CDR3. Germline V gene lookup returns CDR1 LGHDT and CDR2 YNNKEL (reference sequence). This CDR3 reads CASSHGTSGTNEQFF. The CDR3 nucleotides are TGTGCCAGCAGCCACGGGACTAGCGGAACCAATGAGCAGTTCTTC.

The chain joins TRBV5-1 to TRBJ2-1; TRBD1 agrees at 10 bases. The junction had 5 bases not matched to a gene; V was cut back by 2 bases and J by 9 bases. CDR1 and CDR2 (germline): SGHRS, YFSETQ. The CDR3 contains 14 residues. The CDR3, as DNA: TGCGCCAGCAGCTTTAGGACAGGGGGTGGTGAGCAGTTCTTC. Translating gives CASSFRTGGGEQFF.

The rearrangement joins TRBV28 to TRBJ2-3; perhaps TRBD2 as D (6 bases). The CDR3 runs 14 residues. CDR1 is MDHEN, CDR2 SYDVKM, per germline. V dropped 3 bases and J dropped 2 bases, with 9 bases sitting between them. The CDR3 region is CASSLGDSTDTQYF. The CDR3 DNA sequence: TGTGCCAGCAGTTTGGGGGACTCCACAGATACGCAGTATTTT.

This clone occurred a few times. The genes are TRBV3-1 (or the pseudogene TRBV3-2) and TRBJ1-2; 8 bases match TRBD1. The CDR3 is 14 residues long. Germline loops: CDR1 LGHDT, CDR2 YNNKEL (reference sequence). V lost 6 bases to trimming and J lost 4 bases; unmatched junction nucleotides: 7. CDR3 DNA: TGTGCCAGCAGGGAGAGGACAGGGAGCTATGGCTACACCTTC. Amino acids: CASRERTGSYGYTF.

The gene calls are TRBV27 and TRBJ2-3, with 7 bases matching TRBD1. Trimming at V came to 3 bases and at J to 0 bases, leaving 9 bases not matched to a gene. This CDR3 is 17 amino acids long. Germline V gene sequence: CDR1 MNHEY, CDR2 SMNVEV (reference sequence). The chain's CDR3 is CASSFGTELTSTDTQYF. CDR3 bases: TGTGCCAGCAGTTTCGGGACAGAGCTTACTAGCACAGATACGCAGTATTTT.

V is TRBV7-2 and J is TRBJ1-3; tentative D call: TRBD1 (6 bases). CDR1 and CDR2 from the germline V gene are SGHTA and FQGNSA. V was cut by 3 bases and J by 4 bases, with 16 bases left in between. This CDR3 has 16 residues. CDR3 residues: CASSFGLTGSGNTIYF. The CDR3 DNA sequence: TGTGCCAGCAGCTTCGGACTTACAGGGTCGGGAAACACCATATATTTT.